This T cell receptor beta chain was recovered during a study of T-cell memory formation after mild COVID-19. TCRdb used MiXCR to reprocess the 5' RACE reads, holding one entry per CDR3 protein. The repertoire holds around 370,000 distinct CDR3 sequences, with roughly 21% as singletons. This clonotype was seen a few times. CDR3 length: 16 amino acids. The germline CDR1 and CDR2 sequences are KGHDR and SFDVKD. V lost 3 bases, J lost 8 bases, and 7 bases stayed unmatched. V usage is TRBV24-1 and J usage is TRBJ2-1, with 12 bases aligning to TRBD2. Sequenced sample: PBMCs or a T cell subset sorted from them (not recorded which). This clonotype was obtained from an adult woman who had mild COVID-19 (a few samples of this study predate the infection). Cell type and time point are not known. CDR3 loop: CATSDASGGAVDEQFF. The CDR3 coding sequence is TGTGCCACCAGTGATGCTAGCGGGGGGGCCGTGGATGAGCAGTTCTTC.